What follows are 3 T cell receptor beta chains derived from one specimen sequenced in a study of cytomegalovirus exposure and HLA in healthy donors. Produced via immunoSEQ multiplex PCR; TCRdb's table is partial and in-frame only. The sample shows some 120,000 clones, roughly 94% of them seen only once. Sequences were obtained from PBMCs. These receptors were obtained from a young woman in good health and CMV-seronegative.

The J gene is TRBJ2-2, the V gene TRBV5-1; unclear D gene. Germline V gene lookup returns CDR1 SGHRS and CDR2 YFSETQ. Trimming cost V 4 bases and J 6 bases, with 16 bases left between them. The CDR3 runs 15 residues. CDR3 DNA sequence: TGCGCCAGCAGCCAACTAATAGGTGATCCCGGGGAGCTGTTTTTT. Its translation: CASSQLIGDPGELFF.

The chain employs TRBV5-1 and TRBJ2-3, with TRBD2 matching over 9 bases. CDR3 length: 15 amino acids. Germline V gene data show CDR1 as SGHRS and CDR2 as YFSETQ. J was trimmed by 6 bases and V by 0 bases; bases with no gene match: 5. The CDR3 region is CASSLASGILDTQYF. The CDR3 nucleotides are TGCGCCAGCAGCTTGGCTAGCGGGATTTTGGATACGCAGTATTTT.

This clone was seen once. This sequence joins TRBV19 and TRBJ2-1; D call uncertain. Trimming pared 9 bases from V and 0 bases from J, leaving 12 bases between. Germline CDR1 LNHDA, CDR2 SQIVND (reference sequence). CDR3 size: 14 residues. The CDR3 here is CASRRLASYNEQFF. In nucleotides, the CDR3 is TGTGCCAGCAGAAGGTTAGCCTCCTACAATGAGCAGTTCTTC.